This record covers a single T cell receptor (beta chain). Its cognate antigen is unknown. These data belong to a study of blood T cells in healthy people across ages. A sample-barcoded 5' primer and a J-beta primer mix were used in a second PCR of roughly 7 to 11 cycles. TCRdb re-derived calls from the 5' RACE reads in MiXCR, one entry per CDR3 protein. The table lists approximately 670,000 distinct CDR3 sequences, roughly 43% of them singletons. Overall study findings and caveats: TCR beta diversity per million T cells fell roughly linearly with age.

The CDR3 has 16 amino acids. Germline CDR1 and CDR2: MGHDK and SYGVNS. The V gene is TRBV25-1, the J gene TRBJ2-4, with D perhaps matching TRBD1 or TRBD2 (7 bases each). The tail of the sequence fits TRBJ2-7 better, so the J call may be wrong. The TCR sequence derives from an elderly man in good health. The material sequenced was blood. The CDR3 is CASIPAGRGLSYEQYF. CDR3 in DNA: TGTGCCAGCATCCCGGCGGGGAGGGGGCTCTCCTACGAGCAGTACTTC.